The 25 T cell receptor beta chains presented below share a single source sample, sequenced in a study of T cells in localized non-small cell lung cancer. Only in-frame clones appear in the TCRdb table, and some are missing; sequencing was by immunoSEQ multiplex PCR. This table has more than 30,000 clones, roughly 87% appearing once. Specimen: peripheral blood mononuclear cells, collected before any cancer treatment. The receptors shown here come from a woman between 35 and 75 years old with stage III lung adenocarcinoma.

This sequence joins TRBV7-6 and TRBJ1-1, with D possibly TRBD1 on 5 matching bases. CDR1 SGHVS and CDR2 FNYEAQ come from the germline V gene. Trimming left V 0 bases short and J 11 bases short, with 19 bases between. CDR3 length: 15 amino acids. CDR3 in amino acids: CASSLAHGRGGIAFF. DNA of the CDR3: TGTGCCAGCAGCTTAGCCCACGGACGGGGGGGGATTGCTTTCTTT.

V is TRBV27 and J is TRBJ1-1, with D uncertain. V was pared by 0 bases and J by 7 bases, with 12 bases between. The CDR3 contains 14 residues. Germline V lookup: CDR1 MNHEY, CDR2 SMNVEV (reference sequence). CDR3 sequence (DNA): TGTGCCAGCAGTTTATCGATCGGTGGGAATGAAGCTTTCTTT. Its translation is CASSLSIGGNEAFF.

This rearrangement joins TRBV6-4 to TRBJ2-1; D is possibly TRBD2 (5 bases). The CDR3 totals 13 residues. Germline V gene sequence: CDR1 MRHNA, CDR2 SNTAGT. V was trimmed by 4 bases and J by 9 bases, leaving 13 bases between them. The DNA for the CDR3 is TGTGCCAGCAGTGTAGAGGGTCATAGTGAGCAGTTCTTC. This gives the protein CASSVEGHSEQFF.

V and J are TRBV11-3 and TRBJ2-1; D is perhaps TRBD1 (6 bases). The germline V gene has CDR1 SGHNT and CDR2 YENEEA. Trimming left V 5 bases short and J 1 base short, with 12 bases between. There are 15 residues in the CDR3. The CDR3 DNA sequence: TGTGCCAGCAGCCCGCGACAGGTTTCCTACAATGAGCAGTTCTTC. Translating gives CASSPRQVSYNEQFF.

The chain uses TRBV6-5 and TRBJ2-7; TRBD2 is a possible D gene (7 bases). Germline-derived CDR1 and CDR2 are MNHEY and SVGAGI. CDR3 length: 13 amino acids. Trimming removed 6 bases from V and 7 bases from J, with 16 bases in between. DNA for the CDR3: TGTGCCAGCAGCCGCGGGGGCCGGGGGGAGCAGTACTTC. This gives the protein CASSRGGRGEQYF.

The chain links TRBV7-8 to TRBJ2-1; the D call may be TRBD1 or TRBD2 (7 bases each). The CDR3 has 15 residues. Trimming took 7 bases from V and 9 from J, leaving 22 bases between them. Germline V lookup: CDR1 SGHVS, CDR2 FQNEAQ. Here the CDR3 reads CASTVGEQGRGEQFF. Written as DNA, the CDR3 is TGTGCCAGCACCGTAGGGGAACAGGGGAGGGGTGAGCAGTTCTTC. The complete variable domain, with remaining parts taken from reference TRBV7-8 and TRBJ2-1, reads GAGVSQSPRYKVAKRGQDVALRCDPISGHVSLFWYQQALGQGPEFLTYFQNEAQLDKSGLPSDRFFAERPEGSVSTLKIQRTQQEDSAVYLCASTVGEQGRGEQFFGPGTRLTVL.

The V call is TRBV5-1, the J call TRBJ2-3; D may be TRBD2 (5 bases). V was clipped by 4 bases and J by 1 base, with 16 bases between them. Looked up from germline, CDR1 is SGHRS and CDR2 is YFSETQ. CDR3 length equals 16 residues. The CDR3 nucleotides are TGCGCCAGCAGCACTCACGGGGAAGGTGGCACAGATACGCAGTATTTT. Encoded protein: CASSTHGEGGTDTQYF.

The J gene is TRBJ2-7, the V gene TRBV7-9; TRBD2 agrees at 11 bases. V was clipped by 5 bases and J by 4 bases; unmatched bases: 10. The CDR3 is 16 residues long. Germline CDR1 SEHNR, CDR2 FQNEAQ (reference sequence). This chain's CDR3 is CASSPGGGLADYEQYF. In nucleotides, the CDR3 is TGTGCCAGCAGCCCTGGAGGGGGACTAGCGGATTACGAGCAGTACTTC. The full variable domain, its missing parts supplied by reference TRBV7-9 and TRBJ2-7, is DTGVSQNPRHKITKRGQNVTFRCDPISEHNRLYWYRQTLGQGPEFLTYFQNEAQLEKSRLLSDRFSAERPKGSFSTLEIQRTEQGDSAMYLCASSPGGGLADYEQYFGPGTRLTVT.

The rearrangement joins TRBV30 to TRBJ1-2; TRBD1 is a possible D gene (6 bases). V shed 7 bases and J shed 2 bases, with 14 bases lying between them. This CDR3 is 13 amino acids long. Germline V gene sequence: CDR1 GTSNPN, CDR2 SVGIG (reference sequence). The CDR3 DNA reads TGTGCCTCGTCCCCGGGACAAAACTATGGCTACACCTTC. Protein: CASSPGQNYGYTF.

The chain recombines TRBV5-1 with TRBJ2-3, with a possible D match to TRBD2 (5 bases). The CDR3 spans 14 residues. Germline CDR1 SGHRS, CDR2 YFSETQ. Here the CDR3 DNA reads TGCGCTTCTGACCTAGGAGGTAACACAGATACGCAGTATTTT. This translates into CASDLGGNTDTQYF.

The rearrangement uses TRBV15 and TRBJ1-1; 9 positions agree with TRBD1. The CDR3 is 14 residues long. CDR1 LNHNV and CDR2 YYDKDF come from the germline V gene (reference sequence). V shed 1 base, J shed 7 bases, and the junction held 4 bases outside the gene matches. CDR3 in DNA: TGTGCCACCAGCAGAGGGGACAGGGAGGTTGAAGCTTTCTTT. Residues: CATSRGDREVEAFF.

The V call is TRBV13, the J call TRBJ1-4, with D perhaps TRBD1 (5 bases). V lost 5 bases and J 4 bases, leaving 14 bases between the germline ends. CDR1 and CDR2 (germline): PRHDT, FYEKMQ (reference sequence). The CDR3 runs 15 residues. This CDR3 reads CASSPRGRFNEKLFF. DNA for the CDR3: TGTGCCAGCAGCCCCCGGGGACGGTTTAATGAAAAACTGTTTTTT.

V usage is TRBV25-1 and J usage is TRBJ2-3; 7 bases match TRBD2. The junction had 13 bases not matched to a gene; V was cut back by 5 bases and J by 5 bases. CDR1 is MGHDK and CDR2 is SYGVNS in the germline V gene. The CDR3 runs 16 residues. The CDR3 sequence: CASSSRGMAYGDTQYF. The CDR3 DNA is TGTGCCAGCAGTTCGCGGGGGATGGCCTATGGAGATACGCAGTATTTT.

As to this clone: At one boundary the junction diverges from the germline segment, which might be a read error. The chain employs TRBV7-7 and TRBJ2-2; tentatively, D is TRBD1 (5 bases). CDR3 length: 14 residues. The germline CDR1 and CDR2 sequences are SSHAT and FNYEAQ (reference sequence). The CDR3 DNA is TGTGCTAGCAGCTTCGGCCAGGGAACCGGGGAGCTGTTTTTT. This translates into CASSFGQGTGELFF.

The chain links TRBV9 to TRBJ1-4; 9 bases map to TRBD1. The CDR3 runs to 16 residues. CDR1 is SGDLS, CDR2 YYNGEE, per germline. Trimming cost V 3 bases and J 5 bases; bases outside gene matches: 8. The CDR3 DNA reads TGTGCCAGCAGCGCGTCCACGACAGGGGGGAATGAAAAACTGTTTTTT. As protein: CASSASTTGGNEKLFF. The full variable domain, rest sourced from reference TRBV9 and TRBJ1-4, is DSGVTQTPKHLITATGQRVTLRCSPRSGDLSVYWYQQSLDQGLQFLIQYYNGEERAKGNILERFSAQQFPDLHSELNLSSLELGDSALYFCASSASTTGGNEKLFFGSGTQLSVL.

The J gene is TRBJ2-1, the V gene TRBV27; 9 bases are shared with TRBD2. The J segment lost 8 bases and the V segment lost 7 bases, leaving 15 bases of the junction unmatched. CDR1 MNHEY and CDR2 SMNVEV come from the germline V gene (reference sequence). The CDR3 sequence is 16 residues long. CDR3 amino acids: CASMRLAARGGDEQFF. Here the CDR3 DNA reads TGTGCCAGCATGCGACTAGCGGCCAGAGGGGGGGATGAGCAGTTCTTC.

The V and J genes are TRBV4-2 and TRBJ2-2; D unclear. Between the trimmed V and J ends, which lost 1 base and 0 bases, there was a span of 6 bases. CDR3 length equals 15 residues. Germline V gene lookup returns CDR1 LGHNA and CDR2 YNFKEQ. The CDR3 here is CASSQADANTGELFF. CDR3 nucleotide sequence: TGTGCCAGCAGCCAAGCGGACGCGAACACCGGGGAGCTGTTTTTT.

V and J are TRBV7-2 and TRBJ2-3; 7 nucleotides align to TRBD2. Germline CDR1 SGHTA, CDR2 FQGNSA. Germline trimming cut 2 bases from V and 2 bases from J; bases unmatched to any gene: 7. The CDR3 has 16 amino acids. DNA for the CDR3: TGTGCCAGCAGCTTATCGAGCGGGACCCTCACAGATACGCAGTATTTT. It yields the protein CASSLSSGTLTDTQYF.

The V call is TRBV27, the J call TRBJ1-5; TRBD1 agrees at 12 bases. The germline V gene has CDR1 MNHEY and CDR2 SMNVEV (reference sequence). The CDR3 totals 15 residues. The ends lost 6 bases at V and 5 bases at J; junction bases unmatched: 5. The chain's CDR3 is CASRSGTGGDQPQHF. As DNA, the CDR3 is TGTGCCAGCAGATCCGGGACAGGGGGCGATCAGCCCCAGCATTTT.

The chain employs TRBV30 and TRBJ1-1; D is uncertain. Germline assignment: CDR1 GTSNPN and CDR2 SVGIG (reference sequence). V was shortened by 5 bases and J by 8 bases, with 15 bases between the two germline ends. CDR3 size: 12 residues. The DNA of the CDR3 is TGTGCCTGGGGACGGGAAGGAGGGGAAGCTTTCTTT. Translating gives CAWGREGGEAFF.

The chain recombines TRBV7-2 with TRBJ1-5; TRBD1 is a possible D gene (6 bases). Per germline, CDR1 SGHTA and CDR2 FQGNSA. This CDR3 has 15 amino acids. The V end lost 1 base, the J end lost 3 bases, and 10 bases lay between the germline ends. CDR3 protein: CASSLEGGLNQPQHF. In DNA form, the CDR3 reads TGTGCCAGCAGCTTAGAAGGGGGTCTCAATCAGCCCCAGCATTTT.

The chain carries TRBV7-9 and TRBJ1-2; 9 bases are shared with TRBD1. Germline trimming cut 0 bases from V and 12 bases from J; bases unmatched to any gene: 11. Germline CDR1 is SEHNR and CDR2 is FQNEAQ (reference sequence). The CDR3 extends over 15 amino acids. The CDR3 is CASSLATGGVPEDTF. The CDR3 bases are TGTGCCAGCAGCTTAGCGACAGGGGGAGTCCCGGAGGACACCTTC. The full variable domain, rest sourced from reference TRBV7-9 and TRBJ1-2, is DTGVSQNPRHKITKRGQNVTFRCDPISEHNRLYWYRQTLGQGPEFLTYFQNEAQLEKSRLLSDRFSAERPKGSFSTLEIQRTEQGDSAMYLCASSLATGGVPEDTFGSGTRLTVV.

V is TRBV19 and J is TRBJ1-4; D remains ambiguous. The CDR3 length is 12 residues. Germline-derived CDR1 and CDR2 are LNHDA and SQIVND (reference sequence). The ends were cut back, 5 bases at V and 8 bases at J, with 9 bases in the middle. The chain's CDR3 is CASSAAGEKLFF. CDR3 nucleotide sequence: TGTGCCAGTAGTGCGGCGGGGGAAAAACTGTTTTTT.

This clone was detected only a few times. The chain couples TRBV30 to TRBJ1-1; D perhaps matches TRBD1 (5 bases). The germline CDR1 and CDR2 sequences are GTSNPN and SVGIG (reference sequence). CDR3 size: 12 residues. Trimming shortened V by 4 bases and J by 5 bases, and 11 bases separated the two germline ends. The CDR3 DNA is TGTGCCTGGACAGGGATGGGGACTGAAGCTTTCTTT. Its protein is CAWTGMGTEAFF.

The V call is TRBV5-1, the J call TRBJ1-6; 10 bases match TRBD1. CDR3 length: 15 residues. The germline gives CDR1 SGHRS, CDR2 YFSETQ. J was trimmed by 10 bases and V by 7 bases; bases with no gene match: 11. CDR3 DNA: TGCGCCAGCTCCTTGGGTGGGGACAGGGGCTCACCCCTCCACTTT. Its protein product is CASSLGGDRGSPLHF.